The text below deals with one TCR beta chain. This entry comes from a study of blood T cell repertoires in COVID-19. TCRdb's table, derived via immunoSEQ multiplex PCR, lists solely in-frame clones and lacks some. This table has about 240,000 clones, over 80% appearing once. V lost 6 bases to trimming and J lost 1 base; unmatched junction nucleotides: 5. This CDR3 region has 15 residues. The V gene's germline CDR1 is MNHNY and CDR2 SVGAGI (reference sequence). The chain employs TRBV6-6 and TRBJ2-5; 10 nucleotides agree with TRBD2. The TCR originated in a young man who had recovered from COVID-19. Source material: peripheral blood. The CDR3 protein is CASSMPSGGQETQYF. The CDR3 DNA reads as TGTGCCAGCAGCATGCCTAGCGGGGGCCAAGAGACCCAGTACTTC.